The clone carrying this T cell receptor beta chain was seen only once. Its specificity is unknown. The naive CD8 subset, CD45RO-negative cells positively selected for CCR7, excluded terminally differentiated effector memory CD45RA+ cells. The data derive from a study of shared clonotypes between healthy human individuals. Deep-level settings were used for running the assay. Clones were sequenced by immunoSEQ multiplex PCR, and TCRdb holds only the in-frame ones, with some missing. Here the sample spans 2 million or so clones, roughly 95% being singletons. Trimming cost V 2 bases and J 2 bases; bases outside gene matches: 6. Looked up from germline, CDR1 is MNHEY and CDR2 is SMNVEV (reference sequence). The CDR3 has 16 residues. Points from the study as a whole: Sampling used blood alone; tissue repertoires probably differ.

This chain uses TRBV27 with TRBJ2-3, with 8 bases that match TRBD1. The TCR sequence derives from a man aged 18 to 29 in good health. The sample consisted of naive CD8+ T cells sorted from blood. The CDR3 reads CASSLRTGRPTDTQYF. CDR3 nucleotides: TGTGCCAGCAGTTTACGGACAGGGAGGCCCACAGATACGCAGTATTTT.